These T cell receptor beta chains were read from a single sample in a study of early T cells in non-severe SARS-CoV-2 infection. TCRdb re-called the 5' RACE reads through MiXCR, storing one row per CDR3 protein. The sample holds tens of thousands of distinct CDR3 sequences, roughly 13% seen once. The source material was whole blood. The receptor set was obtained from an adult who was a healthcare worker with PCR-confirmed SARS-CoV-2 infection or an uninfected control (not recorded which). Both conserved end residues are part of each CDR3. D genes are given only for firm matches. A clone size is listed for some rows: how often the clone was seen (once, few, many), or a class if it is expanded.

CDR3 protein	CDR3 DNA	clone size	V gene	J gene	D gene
CASSRNGGQNNYGYTF	TGTGCCAGCAGCAGGAACGGAGGACAGAATAACTATGGCTACACCTTC	.	TRBV2	TRBJ1-2	.
CASSPGLAGALSTDTQYF	TGTGCCAGCAGTCCCGGACTAGCGGGCGCCTTGAGCACAGATACGCAGTATTTT	few	TRBV7-3	TRBJ2-3	TRBD2
CSARDTQTTEAFF	TGCAGTGCTAGAGATACCCAGACCACTGAAGCTTTCTTT	.	TRBV20-1	TRBJ1-1	.
CASSLASRTSGPTGELFF	TGTGCCAGCAGCTTAGCCTCCCGGACTAGCGGGCCGACCGGGGAGCTGTTTTTT	.	TRBV7-8	TRBJ2-2	TRBD2
CASSRTSDYTGELFF	TGTGCCAGCAGTAGGACTAGCGACTACACCGGGGAGCTGTTTTTT	.	TRBV6-5	TRBJ2-2	TRBD2
CSVEGQGGTEAFF	TGCAGCGTTGAAGGTCAGGGGGGGACCGAAGCTTTCTTT	many	TRBV29-1	TRBJ1-1	TRBD1
CASSGLAGGEQYF	TGTGCCAGCAGCGGACTAGCGGGGGGCGAGCAGTACTTC	many	TRBV6-2/TRBV6-3	TRBJ2-7	TRBD2
CASSQVDRGTAAFF	TGTGCCAGCAGCCAGGTGGATCGGGGGACGGCGGCTTTCTTT	few	TRBV14	TRBJ1-1	.
CSFEHGGTQYF	TGCAGCTTTGAACATGGCGGGACCCAGTACTTC	.	TRBV29-1	TRBJ2-5	.
CASSFFTGDPNQPQHF	TGTGCCAGCAGCTTTTTCACAGGGGATCCCAATCAGCCCCAGCATTTT	many	TRBV7-9	TRBJ1-5	TRBD1
CASSAHGDFGTEAFF	TGTGCCAGCAGTGCCCATGGGGACTTTGGGACTGAAGCTTTCTTT	.	TRBV6-2/TRBV6-3	TRBJ1-1	.
CASTLSAGVSEQYF	TGTGCCAGCACCCTCTCGGCGGGAGTATCCGAGCAGTACTTC	many	TRBV12-3/TRBV12-4	TRBJ2-7	TRBD2
CASSLRKGGYVTEAFF	TGTGCCAGCAGCTTACGGAAAGGGGGTTACGTTACTGAAGCTTTCTTT	.	TRBV11-2	TRBJ1-1	.
CASSVGSGFSYEQYF	TGTGCCAGCAGCGTAGGGTCTGGGTTCTCCTACGAGCAGTACTTC	few	TRBV9	TRBJ2-7	.
CASSPGTGRVYEQYF	TGTGCCAGCAGTCCCGGGACAGGGAGAGTCTACGAGCAGTACTTC	many	TRBV3-1	TRBJ2-7	TRBD1
CASSSPLSSYEQYF	TGTGCCAGCAGCTCCCCCTTAAGCTCCTACGAGCAGTACTTC	many	TRBV6-6	TRBJ2-7	.